This T cell receptor (beta chain) is from a study of cytomegalovirus exposure and HLA in healthy donors. Whole-study context: For the roughly 370 genotyped donors, around 76% fell within the Caucasian-associated ancestry cluster. Study-wide findings and caveats: Across donors, presence/absence analyses took sequencing depth to be roughly uniform. Sequence variants that were highly shared formed a cluster that was likely a sequencing artifact. Fewer N-insertions than the roughly 670-donor mean were reportedly shown by an Asian-associated ancestry cluster in a later analysis.

With respect to this clone: Its cognate antigen is unknown.

The study ran its PCR with 60 Vbeta and 13 Jbeta primers. Sequenced by immunoSEQ multiplex PCR; TCRdb stores in-frame clones only, minus some. The repertoire consists of some 110,000 clones, with approximately 82% occurring once and the leading ten covering about a fifth. CDR3 length: 15 amino acids. V gave up 7 bases and J gave up 0 bases, with 13 bases separating them. Germline lookup yields CDR1 LNHDA and CDR2 SQIVND (reference sequence). The sequence derives from a man aged 25 to 40 in good health and CMV-seropositive. The chain combines TRBV19 with TRBJ1-3, with D unresolved. Sequenced: PBMCs. This CDR3 is CASKTGSLSGNTIYF. For the CDR3, the DNA is TGTGCCAGTAAGACCGGGTCCCTCTCTGGAAACACCATATATTTT.